This T cell receptor beta chain was recorded in a study of vaccination and CD4 T cells after COVID-19. Turning to the study itself: The interval from dose two to post-vaccine sampling had a median of about 72 days, and it ranged from 14 to 241. Regarding the study as a whole: Spike mono-reactivity was found in 304 of the 307 vaccine-specific clones identified in convalescent patients.

Cultured CD4+ T cells had their DNA profiled by the Oncomine TCR Beta short-read assay. TCRdb passed the PCR reads through MiXCR, listing each CDR3 protein once. The sample lists roughly 9,700 distinct CDR3 sequences; approximately 64% were seen once. Germline CDR1 SGHNT, CDR2 YYREEE (reference sequence). The CDR3 sequence is 12 residues long. Trimming took off 7 bases at V and 6 bases at J, with 14 bases between the two ends. Comments on this clonotype: Antigen specificity is unknown.

Treatment noted: roughly ten-day PBMC culture with coronavirus spike peptide pools or control peptides (ViraFEST assay). Following expansion of antigen-specific T cells with peptide pools, ViraFEST then sequenced TCRs. This receptor was obtained from a human donor who had recovered from COVID-19. The V call is TRBV5-4, the J call TRBJ2-7; D is unclear. Material: CD4+ T cells from blood, cultured in vitro. The CDR3 coding sequence is TGTGCCAGCGGCCCCACACGTCGCGAGCAGTACTTC. Its protein is CASGPTRREQYF.